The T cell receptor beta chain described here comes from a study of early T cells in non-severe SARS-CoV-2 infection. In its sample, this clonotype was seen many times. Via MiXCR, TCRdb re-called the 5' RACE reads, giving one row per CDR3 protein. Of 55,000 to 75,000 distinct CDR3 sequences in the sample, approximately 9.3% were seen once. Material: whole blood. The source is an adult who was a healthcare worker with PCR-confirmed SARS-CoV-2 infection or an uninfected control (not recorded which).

CDR3 coding DNA: TGCGCCAGCCATACCGGGACATTAGATTCACCCCTCCACTTT. Translating it yields CASHTGTLDSPLHF. The gene calls are TRBV5-1 and TRBJ1-6; D possibly corresponds to TRBD1 (6 bases). Germline lookup yields CDR1 SGHRS and CDR2 YFSETQ. This CDR3 has 14 amino acids. The ends were cut back, 7 bases at V and 8 bases at J, with 16 bases in the middle.